This T cell receptor (beta chain) was profiled in a study of tumor-infiltrating lymphocytes in localized non-small cell lung cancer. Regarding the study as a whole: No link was found between tumor T-cell fraction and recurrence-free survival.

Concerning this clone: What it binds is unknown.

The assay was immunoSEQ multiplex PCR, and TCRdb's table has in-frame clones only and misses some. Of under 15,000 clones listed, over 70% are singletons. CDR1 and CDR2 (germline): KGHSH, LQKENI. Trimming at V came to 5 bases and at J to 5 bases, leaving 12 bases not matched to a gene. This CDR3 spans 16 amino acids. Specimen: lung tumor tissue. The sequence was collected from a human donor with non-small cell lung cancer. This chain links TRBV18 with TRBJ2-7, with 10 bases matching TRBD2. CDR3 DNA: TGTGCCAGCTCATCGAATGCCCTAGCGGGAGCCGACGAGCAGTACTTC. Translated: CASSSNALAGADEQYF.